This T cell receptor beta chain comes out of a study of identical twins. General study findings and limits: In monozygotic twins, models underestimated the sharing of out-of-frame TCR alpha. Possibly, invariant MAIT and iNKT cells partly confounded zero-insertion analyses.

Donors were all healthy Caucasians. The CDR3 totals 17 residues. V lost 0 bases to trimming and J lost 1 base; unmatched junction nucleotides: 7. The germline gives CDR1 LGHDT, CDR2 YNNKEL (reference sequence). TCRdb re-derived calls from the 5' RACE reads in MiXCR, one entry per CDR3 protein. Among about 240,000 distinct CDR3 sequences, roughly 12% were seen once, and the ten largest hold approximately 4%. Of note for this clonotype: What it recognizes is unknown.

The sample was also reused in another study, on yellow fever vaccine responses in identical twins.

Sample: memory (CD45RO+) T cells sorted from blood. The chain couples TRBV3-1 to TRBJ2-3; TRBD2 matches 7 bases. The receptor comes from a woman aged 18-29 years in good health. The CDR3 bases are TGTGCCAGCAGCCAAGAAGGGGCTAGCGGACGCACAGATACGCAGTATTTT. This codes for CASSQEGASGRTDTQYF.